This T cell receptor (beta chain) was captured by sequencing in a study of human T cells and chemical hapten exposure. Trimming shortened V by 6 bases and J by 3 bases, and 20 bases separated the two germline ends. From germline, CDR1 is MNHEY and CDR2 SVGEGT. The CDR3 covers 16 residues. TCRdb called the RACE reads again in MiXCR, with one record for every CDR3 protein. This sample has about 90,000 distinct CDR3 sequences, with around 9.9% found just once. Time point given: patch test 3, about 24 weeks after DPC sensitization. Treatment given: therapeutic diphenylcyclopropenone sensitization with weekly scalp DPC. In this sample, this clonotype turned up a few times.

The starting material was whole blood, obtained in connection with sensitization to the hapten diphenylcyclopropenone (DPC). The chain is built from TRBV6-2 or TRBV6-3 and TRBJ1-1; possible D gene TRBD1, 5 bases. This receptor was obtained from a woman in her thirties with alopecia areata. Some clones in this sample may be carry-over from other donors' samples. The CDR3 spells CASSPSGGGKYTEAFF. The CDR3 region has the DNA TGTGCCAGCAGCCCGTCCGGCGGGGGGAAATACACTGAAGCTTTCTTT.